This TCR beta chain was profiled in a study of CD8 T cells in Susac syndrome. Findings and limits, study-wide: The study conceded that its TCR sequencing and HLA analysis involved relatively few individuals.

Concerning this clonotype itself: Antigen unknown.

TEMRA cells were FACS-enriched, unlike CD8+ and CD4+ T cells, which were negatively isolated. After removal of 0 bases from V and 0 bases from J, the junction contained 8 bases not matched to a gene. The CDR3 consists of 17 residues. Looked up from germline, CDR1 is SQVTM and CDR2 is ANQGSEA. An input of roughly 0.5 to 1 ug of RNA was subjected to reverse transcription using random hexamers. One entry per CDR3 protein results from TCRdb running MiXCR on the immunoSEQ multiplex PCR reads. The table records approximately 220,000 distinct CDR3 sequences, about 90% of them present only once. The rearrangement links TRBV29-1 to TRBJ2-3; 8 nucleotides line up with TRBD2. The sequence was obtained from a human donor with multiple sclerosis. Input material: CD8+ T cells from PBMCs. CDR3 residues: CSVEDLHGGASTDTQYF. Written as DNA, the CDR3 is TGCAGCGTTGAAGATCTGCACGGGGGGGCAAGCACAGATACGCAGTATTTT.